The source of this TCR beta chain is a study of T-cell reconstitution after alpha-beta-depleted transplantation in children. The germline gives CDR1 LGHNA, CDR2 YSLEER. This CDR3 comprises 14 residues. V was pared by 3 bases and J by 5 bases, with 10 bases between. This clonotype has ten or more counts. During its preparation, the TCRbeta library received unique molecular identifiers. MiXCR, run by TCRdb on the PCR reads, gives a single entry per CDR3 protein. The table shows 95,000 to 120,000 distinct CDR3 sequences, with 5% to 8% occurring only once. This receptor was taken from a male patient under 10 years old who had a stem cell transplant for acute lymphoblastic leukemia, so the T cells may come from the graft donor. This chain uses TRBV4-3 with TRBJ2-2, with D perhaps matching TRBD1 (5 bases). Here the sequenced sample was PBMCs, mostly from graft donor cells, taken 360 days after TCRalphabeta/CD19-depleted stem cell transplant. The CDR3 nucleotides are TGCGCCAGCAGCCAGGGCAGGGTAACCGGGGAGCTGTTTTTT. Translation: CASSQGRVTGELFF.